A single sample gave rise to the 11 T cell receptor beta chains below, sequenced in a study of molecular identifiers for immune sequencing clone quantification. TCRdb redid the calling of the PCR reads with MiXCR, one entry per CDR3 protein. Of under 800,000 distinct CDR3 sequences in the sample, about 25% are singletons; the top ten hold approximately 0.75%. Sequences were obtained from naive CD8+ T cells from blood, with Jurkat cell RNA spiked in. Subset described: FACS-sorted CD8+CD4-CCR7+CD45RA+ naive T cells. All receptors derive from a human donor in good health. Some libraries in this study had Jurkat cell RNA spiked in.

This CDR3 reads CARRLALGSGEAYEQYF. The CDR3 DNA reads as TGCGCCCGCCGCTTGGCCTTGGGGAGCGGGGAGGCCTACGAGCAGTACTTC. The chain combines TRBV5-1 with TRBJ2-7; 7 bases are shared with TRBD2. CDR1 and CDR2 (germline): SGHRS, YFSETQ. J gave up 2 bases and V 10 bases, and 21 bases lay outside the gene matches. CDR3 size: 17 residues.

Notes on this clonotype: Since no conserved phenylalanine or tryptophan closes the CDR3, a read error is the likely cause. The V call is TRBV14, the J call TRBJ1-2; D uncertain. Per germline, CDR1 SGHDN and CDR2 FVKESK. Trimming took 1 base from V and 4 from J, leaving 13 bases between them. CDR3 length: 15 residues. This chain's CDR3 is CASSQAGPGGYGYTL. DNA of the CDR3: TGTGCCAGCAGCCAAGCGGGTCCGGGCGGCTATGGCTACACCCTC.

This chain links TRBV7-9 with TRBJ2-7, with TRBD1 identical over 11 bases. This CDR3 is 15 amino acids long. V trimming: 4 bases; J trimming: 3 bases; junction bases outside the gene matches: 5. Per germline, CDR1 SEHNR and CDR2 FQNEAQ (reference sequence). CDR3 sequence: CASSSWDRGNYEQYF. Here the CDR3 DNA reads TGTGCCAGCAGCTCTTGGGACAGGGGGAACTACGAGCAGTACTTC.

This clonotype was seen repeatedly, ten times or more. V usage is TRBV7-9 and J usage is TRBJ1-4; no clear D gene. Germline V CDR1 and CDR2: SEHNR, FQNEAQ (reference sequence). The CDR3 is 14 amino acids. Trimming cost V 0 bases and J 7 bases, with 9 bases left between them. CDR3 protein: CASSLAVRGEKLFF. CDR3 in DNA: TGTGCCAGCAGCTTAGCGGTCCGCGGTGAAAAACTGTTTTTT.

The rearrangement uses TRBV9 and TRBJ1-1; D is perhaps TRBD1 (6 bases). The length of the CDR3 is 15 residues. From germline, CDR1 is SGDLS and CDR2 YYNGEE. Trimming removed 0 bases from V and 2 bases from J, with 11 bases in between. The CDR3 DNA reads as TGTGCCAGCAGCGTAGGGTCAGGGGCTAACACTGAAGCTTTCTTT. It encodes CASSVGSGANTEAFF. Variable domain in full (rest from reference TRBV9 and TRBJ1-1): DSGVTQTPKHLITATGQRVTLRCSPRSGDLSVYWYQQSLDQGLQFLIQYYNGEERAKGNILERFSAQQFPDLHSELNLSSLELGDSALYFCASSVGSGANTEAFFGQGTRLTVV.

To note about this clonotype: A much larger clone lies a single base off, so this may be a read error. Given the absence of the conserved phenylalanine or tryptophan at the CDR3 end, a read error is likely. The CDR3 DNA reads as TGTGCCAGCAGTTACTCAGGACAGGGCGCTAAAGCTTTCCTT. Translated: CASSYSGQGAKAFL. The J gene is TRBJ1-1, the V gene TRBV6-5; 8 positions match TRBD1. Germline CDR1 is MNHEY and CDR2 is SVGAGI. The CDR3 contains 14 residues. J was trimmed by 9 bases and V by 0 bases; bases with no gene match: 6.

This clonotype has ten or more counts. The genes are TRBV7-9 and TRBJ2-3; possible D gene TRBD2, 6 bases. Germline-derived CDR1 and CDR2 are SEHNR and FQNEAQ (reference sequence). The V end lost 5 bases, the J end lost 2 bases, and 29 bases lay between the germline ends. The CDR3 spans 20 residues. The CDR3 region is CASSHQEGQVVFLFTDTQYF. In nucleotides, the CDR3 is TGTGCCAGCAGCCACCAGGAGGGGCAGGTGGTTTTTCTCTTCACAGATACGCAGTATTTT.

Details on this clonotype: One end of the junction varies from germline; a read error may be responsible. The chain recombines TRBV7-8 with TRBJ1-5; possible D gene TRBD1, 5 bases. This CDR3 contains 15 residues. CDR1 is SGHVS and CDR2 is FQNEAQ in the germline V gene. This CDR3 reads CTSTLGEQYNQPQHF. In DNA, the CDR3 is TGTACCAGCACCCTAGGGGAGCAGTACAATCAGCCCCAGCATTTT.

This clonotype was recorded at least ten times. The chain combines TRBV4-1 with TRBJ1-6; D uncertain. CDR1 is MGHRA, CDR2 YSYEKL, per germline. With 0 bases removed from V and 4 bases from J, the gap between germline ends came to 1 base. This CDR3 contains 13 residues. The CDR3 loop is CASSQDYNSPLHF. In DNA form, the CDR3 reads TGCGCCAGCAGCCAAGATTATAATTCACCCCTCCACTTT.

This clonotype occurred many times. The rearrangement joins TRBV6-1 to TRBJ1-1; 8 bases fit TRBD1. V was pared by 6 bases and J by 5 bases, with 5 bases of the junction left unmatched. The CDR3 has 13 amino acids. CDR1 is MNHNS and CDR2 is SASEGT in the germline V gene. CDR3: CASSWDRTTEAFF. CDR3 sequence (DNA): TGTGCCAGCAGCTGGGACAGGACGACTGAAGCTTTCTTT.

As to this clonotype: In this CDR3 the conserved last residue, phenylalanine or tryptophan, is missing, so a read error is likely. The chain uses TRBV12-3 or TRBV12-4 and TRBJ2-5, with TRBD2 as a possible D gene (5 bases). Trimming cost V 5 bases and J 5 bases, with 27 bases left between them. The CDR3 totals 18 residues. Here the CDR3 reads CASSIPGSQAGGMETQYI. CDR3 coding DNA: TGTGCCAGCAGTATCCCTGGGTCTCAGGCAGGAGGTATGGAGACCCAGTACATC.